What follows describes a single T cell receptor beta chain. Its antigen remains unidentified. One base away there is no much larger clone; base qualities are not given. Genomic DNA was isolated using the Qiagen DNeasy kit from unsorted PBMCs as well as from negatively selected CD4+ and CD8+ fractions. TCR beta CDR3 regions were amplified by immunoSEQ multiplex PCR using primers annealing to V and J segments. Amplification bias was minimized using a synthetic immune receptor repertoire, and residual bias was removed computationally after sequencing. Per the source publication's procedure: Repertoire diversity was quantified as the Shannon entropy index using custom Python scripts. Unsorted, CD4+ and CD8+ repertoires were analyzed separately, except for combined analyses in which CD4+ and CD8+ sequences were merged in silico. TCRdb re-hosts the immuneACCESS table, in-frame sequences only. Its copies lack some clones; in the studies checked, an unresolved V gene accounts for under half of them, and the cause for the rest is not known. D and trimming were read from the DNA, whereas the V and J calls and clone size are those reported in that table. Here the sample has 20,000 to 25,000 clones; roughly 89% occur a single time. Roughly 0.27% of the sample rests with the top ten.

The time point label here, explained by the study, means: newly diagnosed, previously untreated cHL patient sample. Magnetic negative selection with a Miltenyi CD4+ T cell isolation kit was used to purify CD4+ T cells from thawed PBMCs. As a comparison group for the relapsed/refractory trial patients, PBMCs were sequenced from patients with newly diagnosed, previously untreated classical Hodgkin lymphoma. Peripheral blood was collected in 8 mL Vacutainer Cell Preparation Tubes, from which PBMCs were isolated by centrifugation and then cryopreserved. Purified CD4+ and CD8+ fractions were prepared only for cases in which an additional PBMC sample was available. On LS columns in a quadroMACS separator, the magnetically labelled cells were depleted, and the flow-through was collected as the purified fraction. The CDR3 runs 14 amino acids, cysteine and phenylalanine included. The sequence is cut down to CDR3 DNA, 42 bases in frame from base 1. Based on the germline V gene, the CDR1 and CDR2 sequences are MGHRA and YSYEKL.

This entry is derived from a study of PD-1 blockade in classical Hodgkin lymphoma (dated by TCRdb to about 2020). Describing the broader study: The study used CyTOF and TCR beta sequencing to define a peripheral blood immune signature of response to PD-1 blockade in classical Hodgkin lymphoma.

Overall study outcomes, separate from this receptor: Baseline TCR diversity was reported as lower in newly diagnosed patients than in healthy donors, and lower still in relapsed/refractory patients. The study was restricted to a single clinical trial cohort, and the causes of repertoire differences, possibly disease activity or prior therapy, were left undefined.

This clonotype was obtained from a human donor with classical Hodgkin lymphoma. This chain joins TRBV4-1 to TRBJ2-5; a confident D gene designation cannot be given. The DNA end favors TRBJ2-7, so the J call may be wrong. The specimen was CD4+ T cells from blood. The DNA reads TGCGCCAGCAGTAAAAACGGTACAACCTACGAGCAGTACTTC. It translates to CASSKNGTTYEQYF.